This T cell receptor (beta chain) was identified during a study of CD8 T cells in ankylosing spondylitis. Overall study results and limits: Existing reports had already noted some motif variants in reactive arthritis synovial fluid and blood. There was reportedly significant enrichment of clones that were disease-linked in matched ankylosing spondylitis synovial fluid. A motif of several highly homologous TCR beta variants was seen as apparently characteristic of ankylosing spondylitis blood.

Germline assignment: CDR1 LGHDT and CDR2 YNNKEL (reference sequence). The CDR3 runs 12 residues. Trimming took 5 bases from V and 6 from J, leaving 10 bases between them. In this sample, this clonotype turned up a few times. Its antigen is as yet unknown. Generation of TCR beta libraries employed quantitative 5'-RACE incorporating molecular barcodes. TCRdb ran MiXCR on the 5' RACE reads and lists one entry per CDR3 protein. The sample includes 39,000 or so distinct CDR3 sequences, 10% of them seen just once. Specimen: blood, either unsorted or a sorted T cell fraction (not recorded which). The sequence was obtained from a male donor with ankylosing spondylitis or in good health (not recorded which). V usage is TRBV3-1 and J usage is TRBJ1-1, with D uncertain. The CDR3 sequence: CASSYGGPEAFF. CDR3 nucleotide sequence: TGTGCCAGCAGCTACGGTGGGCCTGAAGCTTTCTTT.